The 27 T cell receptor beta chains below all came from one sample that was sequenced in a study of shared clonotypes between healthy human individuals. Produced via immunoSEQ multiplex PCR; TCRdb's table is partial and in-frame only. The sample lists about 2,500,000 clones, approximately 94% occurring once. Sequencing input: naive CD4+ T cells sorted from blood. Subset of the sample: CD45RA+ positively selected. The source of these receptors is a man in his late teens or twenties in good health.

The chain joins TRBV30 to TRBJ2-7, with 7 positions matching TRBD2. The CDR3 spans 16 residues. The V gene's germline CDR1 is GTSNPN and CDR2 SVGIG (reference sequence). Trimming took 5 bases from V and 0 from J; bases not matched to a gene: 13. The chain's CDR3 is CAWGGPRGESSYEQYF. Written as DNA, the CDR3 is TGTGCCTGGGGAGGCCCCCGGGGGGAGAGCTCCTACGAGCAGTACTTC.

This rearrangement joins TRBV5-1 to TRBJ2-7, with TRBD2 matching over 10 bases. The CDR3 is 15 amino acids. Germline CDR1 is SGHRS and CDR2 is YFSETQ. V trimming: 1 base; J trimming: 3 bases; junction bases outside the gene matches: 4. The CDR3 region is CASSLSPSGSYEQYF. The CDR3 nucleotides are TGCGCCAGCAGCTTGTCCCCTAGCGGGAGCTACGAGCAGTACTTC.

On this clone itself: An end of the junction does not agree with germline; a read error may underlie this. In DNA, the CDR3 is TGTGCTAGCAGCTTAGATGCGGGGGGGCTGGATACGCAGTATTTT. It codes for CASSLDAGGLDTQYF. V usage is TRBV7-7 and J usage is TRBJ2-3; TRBD2 matches 9 bases. CDR3 length: 15 residues. CDR1 is SSHAT, CDR2 FNYEAQ, per germline (reference sequence). Combining the CDR3 with reference TRBV7-7 and TRBJ2-3 gives the whole variable domain GAGVSQSPRYKVTKRGQDVTLRCDPISSHATLYWYQQALGQGPEFLTYFNYEAQPDKSGLPSDRFSAERPEGSISTLTIQRTEQRDSAMYRCASSLDAGGLDTQYFGPGTRLTVL.

The DNA for the CDR3 is TGTGCCAGCAGCCCAGGGGGGCCTGGCACAGATACGCAGTATTTT. Residues: CASSPGGPGTDTQYF. This chain joins TRBV9 and TRBJ2-3; D is perhaps TRBD1 (7 bases). This CDR3 has 15 residues. Germline CDR1 is SGDLS and CDR2 is YYNGEE. Trimming left V 4 bases short and J 1 base short, with 13 bases between.

The chain recombines TRBV6-5 with TRBJ1-6; D is undetermined. CDR3 length: 14 amino acids. Per germline, CDR1 MNHEY and CDR2 SVGAGI. The V and J ends lost 8 bases and 8 bases respectively, with 16 bases between them. CDR3 DNA sequence: TGTGCCAGCGGGATTGTCGGGCCCGATTCACCCCTCCACTTT. Protein sequence: CASGIVGPDSPLHF.

In the case of this clone: Other DNA sequences in this specimen translate into the identical CDR3. This chain uses TRBV7-9 with TRBJ1-2; the match to TRBD1 covers 9 bases. With V trimmed by 6 bases and J by 5 bases, 4 bases remained unmatched. CDR1 and CDR2 (germline): SEHNR, FQNEAQ (reference sequence). This CDR3 is 13 amino acids long. CDR3 sequence: CASSFGQGYGYTF. The DNA for the CDR3 is TGTGCCAGCAGTTTTGGACAGGGGTATGGCTACACCTTC.

The V and J genes are TRBV10-3 and TRBJ1-1, with D uncertain. The CDR3 consists of 12 residues. Germline lookup yields CDR1 ENHRY and CDR2 SYGVKD. The ends were cut back, 4 bases at V and 3 bases at J, with 6 bases in the middle. The CDR3 coding sequence is TGTGCCATCAGTGCAGTCGACACTGAAGCTTTCTTT. It yields the protein CAISAVDTEAFF.

The chain couples TRBV4-1 to TRBJ2-1, with 9 nucleotides matching TRBD2. This CDR3 is 17 amino acids long. Germline loops: CDR1 MGHRA, CDR2 YSYEKL. The junction had 8 bases not matched to a gene; V was cut back by 3 bases and J by 2 bases. DNA for the CDR3: TGCGCCAGCAGCCACACCAGCGCGGGGGGGGCCTACAATGAGCAGTTCTTC. Protein product: CASSHTSAGGAYNEQFF.

The rearrangement links TRBV10-3 to TRBJ2-7; D might be TRBD2 (6 bases). There are 14 residues in the CDR3. Germline values: CDR1 ENHRY, CDR2 SYGVKD. The V and J ends lost 6 bases and 6 bases respectively, with 18 bases between them. CDR3 residues: CAISGPVEGSEQYF. For the CDR3, the DNA is TGTGCCATCAGCGGCCCTGTGGAGGGCTCCGAGCAGTACTTC.

The chain carries TRBV11-3 and TRBJ2-3; D is ambiguous. Trimming took 1 base from V and 2 from J, leaving 7 bases between them. The CDR3 is 14 residues long. Germline V lookup: CDR1 SGHNT, CDR2 YENEEA. The CDR3 sequence: CASSLGQYTDTQYF. The CDR3 nucleotides read TGTGCCAGCAGCTTAGGCCAGTACACAGATACGCAGTATTTT. Based on the CDR3 plus reference TRBV11-3 and TRBJ2-3, the full variable domain is EAGVVQSPRYKIIEKKQPVAFWCNPISGHNTLYWYLQNLGQGPELLIRYENEEAVDDSQLPKDRFSAERLKGVDSTLKIQPAELGDSAVYLCASSLGQYTDTQYFGPGTRLTVL.

This rearrangement joins TRBV5-6 to TRBJ1-3; D not resolved. V was cut by 6 bases and J by 0 bases, with 19 bases left in between. CDR1 is SGHDT, CDR2 YYEEEE, per germline. The CDR3 has 17 amino acids. This CDR3 reads CASKLTLDPNSGNTIYF. The DNA for the CDR3 is TGTGCCAGCAAACTAACCTTGGACCCGAACTCTGGAAACACCATATATTTT.

This clone was seen just once. CDR3 region: CASSLVGTGGGEQFF. The CDR3 region has the DNA TGCGCCAGCAGCTTGGTTGGGACAGGGGGCGGTGAGCAGTTCTTC. The chain employs TRBV5-1 and TRBJ2-1; 12 nucleotides line up with TRBD1. CDR1 and CDR2 (germline): SGHRS, YFSETQ. The CDR3 sequence is 15 residues long. The V and J ends lost 0 bases and 9 bases, in that order; junction bases with no gene match: 4.

The table lists this clone with a count of one. The genes are TRBV5-1 and TRBJ1-1; no clear D. V lost 1 base and J 2 bases, leaving 9 bases between the germline ends. The CDR3 is 14 residues long. Per germline, CDR1 SGHRS and CDR2 YFSETQ. CDR3 region: CASSLTSPNTEAFF. Here the CDR3 DNA reads TGCGCCAGCAGCTTGACCTCCCCTAACACTGAAGCTTTCTTT.

A note on this clone: Within the sample, other DNA sequences also encode this same CDR3. The chain's CDR3 is CASSLGGSYNSPLHF. The CDR3 DNA reads TGCGCCAGCAGCTTGGGCGGCTCCTATAATTCACCCCTCCACTTT. The rearrangement joins TRBV5-1 to TRBJ1-6; D uncertain. This CDR3 has 15 residues. From germline, CDR1 is SGHRS and CDR2 YFSETQ. V shed 0 bases and J shed 0 bases, with 4 bases lying between them.

V gene TRBV7-3 combines with J gene TRBJ2-2; 10 nucleotides line up with TRBD1. The J segment lost 7 bases and the V segment lost 5 bases, leaving 16 bases of the junction unmatched. CDR3 length: 18 residues. CDR1 is SGHTA, CDR2 FQGTGA, per germline. The CDR3 DNA reads TGTGCCAGCAGCCAAGCCGGGACAGGGGCTCTTGGGGGCGGGGAGCTGTTTTTT. It encodes CASSQAGTGALGGGELFF. Complete variable domain (other parts from reference TRBV7-3 and TRBJ2-2): GAGVSQTPSNKVTEKGKYVELRCDPISGHTALYWYRQSLGQGPEFLIYFQGTGAADDSGLPNDRFFAVRPEGSVSTLKIQRTERGDSAVYLCASSQAGTGALGGGELFFGEGSRLTVL.

CDR3 protein: CAWKGRYPSYEQYF. The DNA of the CDR3 is TGTGCCTGGAAAGGGCGGTACCCCTCCTACGAGCAGTACTTC. This chain uses TRBV30 with TRBJ2-7; no clear D. This CDR3 comprises 14 residues. Germline V gives CDR1 GTSNPN, CDR2 SVGIG (reference sequence). V was cut by 4 bases and J by 0 bases, with 13 bases left in between.

This rearrangement joins TRBV7-2 to TRBJ1-2; D not certain. V lost 0 bases and J 4 bases, leaving 6 bases between the germline ends. Germline V gene data show CDR1 as SGHTA and CDR2 as FQGNSA. This CDR3 comprises 13 residues. The CDR3 DNA is TGTGCCAGCAGCTTAGCCGGCAGCTATGGCTACACCTTC. Translation gives CASSLAGSYGYTF. Filled out from reference TRBV7-2 and TRBJ1-2, the complete variable domain reads GAGVSQSPSNKVTEKGKDVELRCDPISGHTALYWYRQSLGQGLEFLIYFQGNSAPDKSGLPSDRFSAERTGGSVSTLTIQRTQQEDSAVYLCASSLAGSYGYTFGSGTRLTVV.

This chain uses TRBV10-3 with TRBJ2-3; tentatively, D is TRBD2 (6 bases). Trimming removed 0 bases from V and 4 bases from J, with 11 bases in between. CDR3 length: 15 amino acids. The germline V gene has CDR1 ENHRY and CDR2 SYGVKD. For the CDR3, the DNA is TGTGCCATCAGTGAGTCCCGGGGGATTGCAGATACGCAGTATTTT. Amino acids: CAISESRGIADTQYF.

The chain links TRBV4-1 to TRBJ2-5; 11 positions match TRBD2. V shed 0 bases, J shed 2 bases, and the junction held 5 bases outside the gene matches. Germline values: CDR1 MGHRA, CDR2 YSYEKL. The CDR3 has 17 residues. The CDR3 DNA follows: TGCGCCAGCAGCCAAGAAGTCCCTAGCGGGGGGCAAGAGACCCAGTACTTC. It translates to CASSQEVPSGGQETQYF.

As regards this clone: The same CDR3 also results from other DNA sequences found in this sample. The gene calls are TRBV7-9 and TRBJ2-5; D not resolved. The CDR3 runs to 14 residues. The V end lost 3 bases, the J end lost 2 bases, and 10 bases lay between the germline ends. The germline CDR1 and CDR2 sequences are SEHNR and FQNEAQ (reference sequence). Here the CDR3 DNA reads TGTGCCAGCAGCTTCCGGACGGAACAAGAGACCCAGTACTTC. Translated: CASSFRTEQETQYF. The variable domain in full, completed from reference TRBV7-9 and TRBJ2-5, reads DTGVSQNPRHKITKRGQNVTFRCDPISEHNRLYWYRQTLGQGPEFLTYFQNEAQLEKSRLLSDRFSAERPKGSFSTLEIQRTEQGDSAMYLCASSFRTEQETQYFGPGTRLLVL.

This clone has a handful of counts. The chain uses TRBV19 and TRBJ1-6; no clear D. CDR1 is LNHDA and CDR2 is SQIVND in the germline V gene (reference sequence). The CDR3 loop spans 13 amino acids. With 8 bases removed from V and 10 bases from J, the gap between germline ends came to 15 bases. The CDR3 loop is CASRMGYGSPLHF. The CDR3 DNA reads as TGTGCCAGTCGAATGGGGTACGGGTCACCCCTCCACTTT.

The rearrangement links TRBV7-2 to TRBJ2-7; the D gene could be TRBD1 or TRBD2 (5 bases each). The CDR3 consists of 16 residues. The V gene's germline CDR1 is SGHTA and CDR2 FQGNSA. Trimming took off 6 bases at V and 0 bases at J, with 18 bases between the two ends. The CDR3 DNA reads as TGTGCCAGCAGTTATACCGGGGCTTGGAGCTCCTACGAGCAGTACTTC. Its translation: CASSYTGAWSSYEQYF.

The chain recombines TRBV4-1 with TRBJ2-3; no firm D call. Per the germline V gene, CDR1 is MGHRA and CDR2 is YSYEKL. CDR3 length equals 18 residues. V lost 3 bases to trimming and J lost 2 bases, with 21 bases between them. The CDR3 reads CASSHKALGPENTDTQYF. In DNA, the CDR3 is TGCGCCAGCAGCCACAAGGCCCTTGGGCCGGAGAACACAGATACGCAGTATTTT.

The chain links TRBV5-1 to TRBJ2-5; D gene unclear. This CDR3 comprises 14 residues. Germline lookup yields CDR1 SGHRS and CDR2 YFSETQ. V lost 0 bases and J lost 2, with 8 bases in between. CDR3 nucleotide sequence: TGCGCCAGCAGCTTGGACGGCCGACAAGAGACCCAGTACTTC. Encoded protein: CASSLDGRQETQYF.

This clone occurred once. The chain uses TRBV19 and TRBJ1-2; a possible D gene is TRBD1 (6 bases). The germline V and J ends were trimmed by 3 bases and 4 bases, with 21 bases remaining between them. CDR1 LNHDA and CDR2 SQIVND come from the germline V gene (reference sequence). The CDR3 runs 17 residues. The CDR3, as DNA: TGTGCCAGTAGTATTTCCCACCTCCTAACAGGGACCTATGGCTACACCTTC. It translates to CASSISHLLTGTYGYTF. Based on the CDR3 plus reference TRBV19 and TRBJ1-2, the full variable domain is DGGITQSPKYLFRKEGQNVTLSCEQNLNHDAMYWYRQDPGQGLRLIYYSQIVNDFQKGDIAEGYSVSREKKESFPLTVTSAQKNPTAFYLCASSISHLLTGTYGYTFGSGTRLTVV.

This CDR3 reads CASSLGPEGQPQHF. The CDR3 DNA reads TGCGCCAGCAGCTTGGGACCCGAGGGGCAGCCCCAGCATTTT. The chain recombines TRBV5-1 with TRBJ1-5; maybe TRBD1 (5 bases). CDR3 size: 14 residues. Germline CDR1 is SGHRS and CDR2 is YFSETQ. V lost 0 bases and J 7 bases, leaving 11 bases between the germline ends.

This chain links TRBV10-3 with TRBJ2-5, with D unresolved. The length of the CDR3 is 13 residues. Trimming shortened V by 6 bases and J by 3 bases, and 11 bases separated the two germline ends. Looked up from germline, CDR1 is ENHRY and CDR2 is SYGVKD. The CDR3 region is CAIRTPPKETQYF. CDR3 in DNA: TGTGCCATCAGGACCCCCCCCAAAGAGACCCAGTACTTC.